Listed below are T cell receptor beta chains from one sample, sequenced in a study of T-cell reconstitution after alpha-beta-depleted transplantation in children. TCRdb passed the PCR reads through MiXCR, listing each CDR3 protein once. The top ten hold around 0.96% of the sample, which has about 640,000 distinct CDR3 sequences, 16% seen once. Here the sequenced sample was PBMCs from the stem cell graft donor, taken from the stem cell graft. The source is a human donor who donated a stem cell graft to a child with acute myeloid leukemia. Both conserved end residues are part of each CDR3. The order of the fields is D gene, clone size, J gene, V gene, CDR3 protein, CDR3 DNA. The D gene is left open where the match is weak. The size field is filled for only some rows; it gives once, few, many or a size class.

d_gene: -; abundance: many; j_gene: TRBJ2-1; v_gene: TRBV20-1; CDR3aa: CSARVGLRTVYNEQFF; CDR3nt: TGCAGTGCTAGAGTAGGGCTAAGGACGGTATACAATGAGCAGTTCTTC
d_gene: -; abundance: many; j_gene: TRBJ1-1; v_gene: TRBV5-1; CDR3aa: CASSFQGHTEAFF; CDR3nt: TGCGCCAGCAGCTTCCAGGGGCACACTGAAGCTTTCTTT
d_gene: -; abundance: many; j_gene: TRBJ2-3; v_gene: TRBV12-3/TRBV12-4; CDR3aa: CASSSGGSDTQYF; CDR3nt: TGTGCCAGCAGTTCCGGAGGGTCAGATACGCAGTATTTT
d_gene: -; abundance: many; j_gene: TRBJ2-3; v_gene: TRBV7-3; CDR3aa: CASSLQGTDTQYF; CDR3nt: TGTGCCAGCAGCTTACAGGGGACAGATACGCAGTATTTT
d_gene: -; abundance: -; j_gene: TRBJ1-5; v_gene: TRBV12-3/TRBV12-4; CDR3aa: CASSLESGLGGQSNQPQHF; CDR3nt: TGTGCCAGCAGTTTAGAATCCGGGTTGGGGGGCCAAAGCAATCAGCCCCAGCATTTT
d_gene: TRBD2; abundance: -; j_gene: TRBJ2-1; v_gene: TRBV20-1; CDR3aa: CSARVGSSGVLWDEQFF; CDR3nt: TGCAGTGCTAGAGTAGGGTCTAGCGGGGTGTTATGGGATGAGCAGTTCTTC
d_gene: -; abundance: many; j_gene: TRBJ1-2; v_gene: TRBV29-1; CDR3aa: CSVEYAETMGGYTF; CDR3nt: TGCAGCGTTGAATACGCCGAAACCATGGGGGGCTACACCTTT
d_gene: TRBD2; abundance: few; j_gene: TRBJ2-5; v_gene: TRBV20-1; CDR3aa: CSAATSGYQETQYF; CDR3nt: TGCAGTGCCGCGACTAGCGGGTATCAAGAGACCCAGTACTTC
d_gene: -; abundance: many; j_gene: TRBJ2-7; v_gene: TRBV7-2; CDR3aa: CASSTQQGYEQYF; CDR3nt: TGTGCCAGCAGCACGCAACAGGGCTACGAGCAGTACTTC
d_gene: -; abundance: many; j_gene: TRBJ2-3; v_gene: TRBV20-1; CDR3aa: CSAVLAGDTQYF; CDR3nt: TGCAGTGCGGTACTTGCCGGAGATACGCAGTATTTT
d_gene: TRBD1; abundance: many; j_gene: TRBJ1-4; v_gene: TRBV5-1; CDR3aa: CASSPGDRSNEKLFF; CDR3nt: TGCGCCAGCAGCCCAGGGGACAGATCTAATGAAAAACTGTTTTTT
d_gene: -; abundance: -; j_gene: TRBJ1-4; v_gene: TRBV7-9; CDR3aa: CASSSYREGKLFF; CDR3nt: TGTGCCAGCAGCTCCTACAGGGAGGGGAAACTGTTTTTT
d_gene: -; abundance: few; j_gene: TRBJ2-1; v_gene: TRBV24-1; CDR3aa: CATRNGGGLGNNEQFF; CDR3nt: TGTGCCACCAGAAACGGAGGGGGGCTGGGGAACAATGAGCAGTTCTTC
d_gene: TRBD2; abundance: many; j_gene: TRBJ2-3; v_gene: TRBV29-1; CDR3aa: CSVELAGGDTDTQYF; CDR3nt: TGCAGCGTTGAGCTAGCGGGGGGGGACACAGATACGCAGTATTTT
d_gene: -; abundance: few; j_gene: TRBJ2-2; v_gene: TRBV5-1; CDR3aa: CASSKDVTGELFF; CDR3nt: TGCGCCAGCAGCAAGGACGTCACCGGGGAGCTGTTTTTT
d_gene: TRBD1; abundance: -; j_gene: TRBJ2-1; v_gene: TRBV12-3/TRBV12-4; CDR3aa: CASSLRGLETGYEQFF; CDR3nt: TGTGCCAGCAGCCTTAGGGGGCTCGAAACTGGGTATGAGCAGTTCTTC
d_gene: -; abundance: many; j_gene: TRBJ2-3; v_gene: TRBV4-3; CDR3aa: CASSQDAPVRDTQYF; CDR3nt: TGCGCCAGCAGCCAAGATGCCCCGGTTAGGGATACGCAGTATTTT
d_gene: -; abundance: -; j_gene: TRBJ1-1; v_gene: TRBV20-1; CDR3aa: CSAKSSIGNTEAFF; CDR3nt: TGCAGTGCTAAGAGCTCTATAGGGAACACTGAAGCTTTCTTT
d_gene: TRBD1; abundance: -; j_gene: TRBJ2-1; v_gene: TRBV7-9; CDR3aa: CASSLAGQGADEQFF; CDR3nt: TGTGCCAGCAGCTTAGCGGGACAGGGTGCGGATGAGCAGTTCTTC
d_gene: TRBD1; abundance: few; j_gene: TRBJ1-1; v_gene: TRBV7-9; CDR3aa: CASSWGQGYTEAFF; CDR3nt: TGTGCCAGCAGTTGGGGACAGGGTTACACTGAAGCTTTCTTT
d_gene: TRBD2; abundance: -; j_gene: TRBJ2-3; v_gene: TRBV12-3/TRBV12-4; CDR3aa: CASSLGTSKTDTQYF; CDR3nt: TGTGCCAGCAGTTTAGGGACTAGCAAGACAGATACGCAGTATTTT
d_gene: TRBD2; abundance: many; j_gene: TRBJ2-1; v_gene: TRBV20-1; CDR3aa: CSAPRLNLAGGSYNEQFF; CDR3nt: TGCAGTGCTCCTAGGTTGAACTTAGCGGGGGGATCCTACAATGAGCAGTTCTTC
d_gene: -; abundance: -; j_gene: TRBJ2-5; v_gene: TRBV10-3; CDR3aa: CAISELMTGDETQYF; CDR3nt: TGTGCCATCAGTGAGTTAATGACAGGAGACGAGACCCAGTACTTC
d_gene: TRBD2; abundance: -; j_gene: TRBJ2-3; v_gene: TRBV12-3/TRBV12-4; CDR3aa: CASRQRSGVSTDTQYF; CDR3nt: TGTGCCAGCAGACAACGCAGCGGGGTGAGCACAGATACGCAGTATTTT
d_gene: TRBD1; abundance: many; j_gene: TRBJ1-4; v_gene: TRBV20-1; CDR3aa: CSARRGQGDEKLFF; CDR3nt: TGCAGTGCTAGGAGGGGGCAGGGGGATGAAAAACTGTTTTTT
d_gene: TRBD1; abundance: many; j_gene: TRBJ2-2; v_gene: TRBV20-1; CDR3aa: CSARAGQGFTGELFF; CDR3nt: TGCAGTGCCAGAGCGGGACAGGGGTTCACCGGGGAGCTGTTTTTT
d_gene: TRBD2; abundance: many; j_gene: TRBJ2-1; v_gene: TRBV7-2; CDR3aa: CASSFSGGSYNEQFF; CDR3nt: TGCGCCAGCAGCTTCAGCGGGGGTTCCTACAATGAGCAGTTCTTC
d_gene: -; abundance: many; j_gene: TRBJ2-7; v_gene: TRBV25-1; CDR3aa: CASSGVVSYEQYF; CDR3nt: TGTGCCAGCAGTGGGGTGGTATCCTACGAGCAGTACTTC
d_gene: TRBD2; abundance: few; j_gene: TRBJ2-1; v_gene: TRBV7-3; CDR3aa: CASSFSSGTANEQFF; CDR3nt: TGTGCCAGCAGCTTCTCTAGCGGCACCGCGAATGAGCAGTTCTTC
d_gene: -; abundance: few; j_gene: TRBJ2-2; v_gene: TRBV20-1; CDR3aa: CSARAASYTGELFF; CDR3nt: TGCAGTGCTAGAGCGGCCAGTTACACCGGGGAGCTGTTTTTT
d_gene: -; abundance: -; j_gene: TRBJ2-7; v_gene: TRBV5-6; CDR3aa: CASSLDRDNYEQYF; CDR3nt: TGTGCCAGCAGCTTGGATCGGGATAACTACGAGCAGTACTTC
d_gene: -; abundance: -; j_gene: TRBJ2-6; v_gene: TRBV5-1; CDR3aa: CASSETAGANVLTF; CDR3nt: TGCGCCAGCAGCGAGACGGCTGGGGCCAACGTCCTGACTTTC
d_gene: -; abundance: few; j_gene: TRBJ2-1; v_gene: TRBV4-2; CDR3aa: CASSQGSAGDEQFF; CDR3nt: TGTGCCAGCAGCCAAGGGTCAGCAGGCGATGAGCAGTTCTTC
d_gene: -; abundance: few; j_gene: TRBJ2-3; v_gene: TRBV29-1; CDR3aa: CSVVRASTDTQYF; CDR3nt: TGCAGCGTTGTTCGGGCAAGCACAGATACGCAGTATTTT
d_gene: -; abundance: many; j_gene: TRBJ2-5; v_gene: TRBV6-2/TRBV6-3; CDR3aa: CASSYSWQQETQYF; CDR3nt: TGTGCCAGCAGTTACTCGTGGCAGCAAGAGACCCAGTACTTC
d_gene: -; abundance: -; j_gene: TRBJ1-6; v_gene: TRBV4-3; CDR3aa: CASSQVGRRSSYNSPLHF; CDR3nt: TGCGCCAGCAGCCAAGTTGGCAGGCGAAGCTCCTATAATTCACCCCTCCACTTT
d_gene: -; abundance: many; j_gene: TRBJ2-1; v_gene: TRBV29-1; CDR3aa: CSVDLHSEQFF; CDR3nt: TGCAGCGTTGACCTCCATAGTGAGCAGTTCTTC
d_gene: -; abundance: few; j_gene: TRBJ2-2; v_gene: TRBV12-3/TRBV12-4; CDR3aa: CASRGLNTGELFF; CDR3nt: TGTGCCAGCCGGGGGCTGAACACCGGGGAGCTGTTTTTT
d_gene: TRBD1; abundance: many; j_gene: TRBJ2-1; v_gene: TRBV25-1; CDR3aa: CASSGRTGLVDNEQFF; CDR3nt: TGTGCCAGCAGTGGACGGACAGGTTTGGTCGACAATGAGCAGTTCTTC
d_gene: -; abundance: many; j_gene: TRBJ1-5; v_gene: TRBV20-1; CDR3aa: CSASLGQYVNQPQHF; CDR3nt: TGCAGTGCTAGTTTAGGACAGTACGTCAATCAGCCCCAGCATTTT
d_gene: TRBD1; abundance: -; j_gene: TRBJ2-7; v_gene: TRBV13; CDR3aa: CAGGQWVSVSYEQYF; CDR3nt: TGTGCCGGGGGACAGTGGGTATCCGTTTCCTACGAGCAGTACTTC
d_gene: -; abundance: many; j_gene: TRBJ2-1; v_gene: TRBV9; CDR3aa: CASSVRGGPYNEQFF; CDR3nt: TGTGCCAGCAGCGTAAGGGGCGGCCCCTACAATGAGCAGTTCTTC